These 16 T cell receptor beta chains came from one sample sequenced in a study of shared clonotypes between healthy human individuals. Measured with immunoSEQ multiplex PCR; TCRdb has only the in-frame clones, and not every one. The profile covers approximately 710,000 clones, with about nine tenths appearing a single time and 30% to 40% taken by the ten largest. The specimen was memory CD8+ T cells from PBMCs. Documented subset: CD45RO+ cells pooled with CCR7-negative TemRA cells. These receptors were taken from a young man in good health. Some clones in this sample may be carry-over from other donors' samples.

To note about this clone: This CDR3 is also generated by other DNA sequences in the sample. The CDR3 protein is CASSLAGGVNEQFF. As DNA, the CDR3 is TGTGCCAGCAGCCTAGCGGGAGGTGTGAATGAGCAGTTCTTC. The gene calls are TRBV9 and TRBJ2-1; 11 nucleotides agree with TRBD2. The CDR3 totals 14 residues. V lost 4 bases, J lost 7 bases, and 4 bases stayed unmatched. Per the germline V gene, CDR1 is SGDLS and CDR2 is YYNGEE.

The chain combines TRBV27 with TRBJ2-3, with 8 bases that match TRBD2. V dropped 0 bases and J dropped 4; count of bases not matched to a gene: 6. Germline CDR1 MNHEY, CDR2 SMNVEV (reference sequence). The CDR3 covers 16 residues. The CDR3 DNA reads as TGTGCCAGCAGTTTATCTGCGGGAGGTAGCTCAGATACGCAGTATTTT. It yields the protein CASSLSAGGSSDTQYF.

The CDR3 here is CASSMGQGRVGVNTEAFF. CDR3 DNA sequence: TGTGCCAGTAGTATGGGACAGGGTAGGGTCGGAGTGAACACTGAAGCTTTCTTT. The gene calls are TRBV19 and TRBJ1-1, with TRBD1 identical over 9 bases. Germline lookup yields CDR1 LNHDA and CDR2 SQIVND (reference sequence). The CDR3 runs 18 residues. J lost 0 bases, V lost 3 bases, and 11 bases had no gene match. Supplemented by reference TRBV19 and TRBJ1-1, the full variable domain reads DGGITQSPKYLFRKEGQNVTLSCEQNLNHDAMYWYRQDPGQGLRLIYYSQIVNDFQKGDIAEGYSVSREKKESFPLTVTSAQKNPTAFYLCASSMGQGRVGVNTEAFFGQGTRLTVV.

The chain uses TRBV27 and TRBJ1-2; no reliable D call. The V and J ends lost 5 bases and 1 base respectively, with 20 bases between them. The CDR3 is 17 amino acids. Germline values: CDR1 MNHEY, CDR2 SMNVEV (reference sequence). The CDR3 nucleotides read TGTGCCAGCAGTCCCGGACGGGAACTTACACTTAACTATGGCTACACCTTC. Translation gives CASSPGRELTLNYGYTF.

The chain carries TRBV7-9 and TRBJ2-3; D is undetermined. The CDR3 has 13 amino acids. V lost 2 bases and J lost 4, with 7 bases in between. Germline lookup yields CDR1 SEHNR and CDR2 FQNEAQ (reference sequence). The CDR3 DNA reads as TGTGCCAGCAGCTTAATTACCCCAGATACGCAGTATTTT. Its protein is CASSLITPDTQYF.

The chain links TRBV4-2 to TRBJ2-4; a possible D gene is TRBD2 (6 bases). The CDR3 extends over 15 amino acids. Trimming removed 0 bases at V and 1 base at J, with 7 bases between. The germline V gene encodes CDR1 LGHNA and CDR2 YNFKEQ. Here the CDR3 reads CASSQEGGAKNIQYF. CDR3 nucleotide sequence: TGTGCCAGCAGCCAAGAAGGAGGGGCCAAAAACATTCAGTACTTC.

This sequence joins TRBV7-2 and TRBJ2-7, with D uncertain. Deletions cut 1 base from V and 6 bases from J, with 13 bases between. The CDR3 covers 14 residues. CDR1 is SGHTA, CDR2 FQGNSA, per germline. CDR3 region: CASSLGLVNTEQYF. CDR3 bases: TGTGCCAGCAGCTTAGGGCTAGTGAATACCGAGCAGTACTTC.

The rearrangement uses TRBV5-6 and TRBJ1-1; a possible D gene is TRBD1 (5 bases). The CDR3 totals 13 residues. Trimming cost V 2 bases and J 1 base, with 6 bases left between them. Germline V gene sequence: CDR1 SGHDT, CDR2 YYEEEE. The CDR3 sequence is CASSFQGNTEAFF. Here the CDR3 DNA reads TGTGCCAGCAGCTTCCAGGGGAACACTGAAGCTTTCTTT.

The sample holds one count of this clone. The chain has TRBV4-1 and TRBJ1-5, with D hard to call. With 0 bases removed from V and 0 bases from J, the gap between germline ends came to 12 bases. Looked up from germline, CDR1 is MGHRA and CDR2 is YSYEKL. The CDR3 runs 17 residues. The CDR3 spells CASSQESGKYSNQPQHF. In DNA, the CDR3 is TGCGCCAGCAGCCAAGAGTCTGGGAAGTATAGCAATCAGCCCCAGCATTTT.

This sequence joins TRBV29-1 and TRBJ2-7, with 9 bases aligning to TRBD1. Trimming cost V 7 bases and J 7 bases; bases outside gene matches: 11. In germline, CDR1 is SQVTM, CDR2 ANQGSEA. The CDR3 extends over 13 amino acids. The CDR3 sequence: CSARQGEMGEQYF. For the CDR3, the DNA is TGCAGCGCCCGACAGGGGGAGATGGGGGAGCAGTACTTC.

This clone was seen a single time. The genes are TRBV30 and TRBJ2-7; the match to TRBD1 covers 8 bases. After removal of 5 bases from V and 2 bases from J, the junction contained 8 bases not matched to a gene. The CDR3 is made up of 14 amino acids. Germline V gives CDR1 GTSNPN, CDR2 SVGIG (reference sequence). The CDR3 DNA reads TGTGCCTGGGAAGCCGGACAGGGAACCTACGAGCAGTACTTC. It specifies CAWEAGQGTYEQYF.

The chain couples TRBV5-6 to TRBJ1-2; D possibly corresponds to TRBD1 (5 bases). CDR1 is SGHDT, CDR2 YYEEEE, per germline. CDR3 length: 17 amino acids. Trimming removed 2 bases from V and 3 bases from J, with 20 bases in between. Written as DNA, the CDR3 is TGTGCCAGCAGCTTACTTACTGGGACCCGCAAACACTATGGCTACACCTTC. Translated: CASSLLTGTRKHYGYTF.

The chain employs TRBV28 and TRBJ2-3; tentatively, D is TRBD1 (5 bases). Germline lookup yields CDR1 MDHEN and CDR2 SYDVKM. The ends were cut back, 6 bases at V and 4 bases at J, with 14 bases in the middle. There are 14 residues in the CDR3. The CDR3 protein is CASSLSQTADTQYF. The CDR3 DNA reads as TGTGCCAGCAGCCTATCCCAGACAGCAGATACGCAGTATTTT.

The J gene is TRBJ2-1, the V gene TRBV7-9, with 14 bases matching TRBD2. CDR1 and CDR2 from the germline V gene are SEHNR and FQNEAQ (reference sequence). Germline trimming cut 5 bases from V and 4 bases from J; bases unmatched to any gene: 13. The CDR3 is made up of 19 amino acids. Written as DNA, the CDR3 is TGTGCCAGCAGCCCCGGGACTAGCGGGAGCAGGGGTCCTTACAATGAGCAGTTCTTC. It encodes CASSPGTSGSRGPYNEQFF.

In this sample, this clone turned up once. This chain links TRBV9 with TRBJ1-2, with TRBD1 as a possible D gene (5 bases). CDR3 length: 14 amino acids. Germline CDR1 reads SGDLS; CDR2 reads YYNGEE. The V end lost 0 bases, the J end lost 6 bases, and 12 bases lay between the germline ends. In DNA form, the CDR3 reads TGTGCCAGCAGCGTAGCCGACAGCCTTCATGGCTACACCTTC. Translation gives CASSVADSLHGYTF. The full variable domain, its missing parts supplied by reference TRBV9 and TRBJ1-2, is DSGVTQTPKHLITATGQRVTLRCSPRSGDLSVYWYQQSLDQGLQFLIQYYNGEERAKGNILERFSAQQFPDLHSELNLSSLELGDSALYFCASSVADSLHGYTFGSGTRLTVV.

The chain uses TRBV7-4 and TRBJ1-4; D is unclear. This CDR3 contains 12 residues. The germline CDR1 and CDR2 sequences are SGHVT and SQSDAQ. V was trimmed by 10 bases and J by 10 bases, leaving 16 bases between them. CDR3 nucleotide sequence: TGTGCCAACAAAAAGGCGGGAGGAAAACTGTTTTTT. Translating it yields CANKKAGGKLFF.